This T cell receptor (beta chain) stems from a study of blood T cell repertoires in COVID-19 (dated by TCRdb to about 2020). Regarding the research as a whole: The collaborator samples originated in the United States, Italy and Spain and spanned the acute and convalescent phases of COVID-19. The prospective study material was composed of cDNA or gDNA derived from T cells, B-cell-depleted T cells, or PBMCs. The dataset comprised deeply sampled blood TCRbeta repertoires from subjects exposed to, actively infected with, or recovered from COVID-19. The repertoires were made available in a free public database intended to serve as a resource for research on the immune response to SARS-CoV-2. The samples were drawn from two sources: the first 160 participants of the ongoing ImmuneRACE study, and over 950 subjects contributed by 6 global collaborators. Nearly every sample came with metadata listing a de-identified subject ID, COVID-19 status, age in years and sex. Where available, HLA class I and class II types were obtained from metadata supplied by the sample provider rather than from assay-based typing. Overall study results and their limits: How much clinical and demographic metadata was included differed by source and by participant, and the metadata was provided uncurated.

The collaborating institutions used their own protocols to collect whole blood in K2EDTA tubes. For TCRbeta analysis, collaborators shipped samples as frozen whole blood, isolated PBMCs, or DNA extracted from either of those sample types. TCRbeta CDR3 regions were amplified from genomic DNA by means of the immunoSEQ Assay, a bias-controlled multiplex PCR. The authors processed their data as follows. Nucleated cell counts per sample were estimated from amplification of reference gene primers within the assay. To quantify the absolute abundance of each unique TCRbeta CDR3 rearrangement, sequence reads were collapsed and filtered. Productive Simpson clonality was computed per sample as the square root of Simpson's diversity index over productive rearrangements. Entries here come from immuneACCESS through TCRdb and include only in-frame sequences with V and J called. Some clones fail to appear in such tables; in the studies checked, an unresolved V gene covers under half of the shortfall, and the cause of the remainder is unknown. V and J calls and clone size are given by that table; D and trimming were obtained from the DNA. This sample comprises more than 110,000 clones, about 76% of them detected only once. The leading ten clones occupy over 10% of the sample.

As regards this clone: What antigen it recognizes has not been identified. Qualities for individual bases were not recorded, and no much larger clone is one base off.

Sample: peripheral blood. The receptor comes from a man at least 80 years old with acute or convalescent COVID-19.

The DNA is as follows: TGTGCCAGCTCTAAAAGCGACGGTAGCAATCAGCCCCAGCATTTT. Its protein is CASSKSDGSNQPQHF. Recombination connected TRBV18 to TRBJ1-5; too little of a D gene remains to name it. The CDR3 sequence holds 15 residues, the cysteine and phenylalanine included. Only CDR3 DNA remains: 45 bases, in frame from the first base. V sheds 6 bases and J sheds 0 bases, leaving 12 bases between their ends. The germline V gene yields KGHSH for CDR1 and LQKENI for CDR2.